This is a list of T cell receptor beta chains from one sample in a study of shared clonotypes between healthy human individuals. Generated by immunoSEQ multiplex PCR, the TCRdb table keeps only in-frame clones and is missing some. The sample shows some 1,600,000 clones, under 99% of them seen only once. The sequencing input was naive CD4+ T cells sorted from blood. Receptors were obtained from a man aged 25-45 years in good health. Both conserved end residues are part of each CDR3. Each record gives: J gene, clone size, D gene, V gene, CDR3 DNA, CDR3 protein. D genes are given only for firm matches. A clone size is listed for some rows: how often the clone was seen (once, few, many), or a class if it is expanded.

>TRBJ2-3|-|-|TRBV28
TGTGCCAGCAGCCCGTTCTGGGAGGGGGTTGCAGATACGCAGTATTTT
CASSPFWEGVADTQYF
>TRBJ2-5|-|-|TRBV9
TGTGCCAGCAGCGTAGACCCGGACCGGGGGGAGACCCAGTACTTC
CASSVDPDRGETQYF
>TRBJ1-4|-|TRBD1|TRBV19
TGTGCCAGTAGCCGCGACAGGGCGACTGAAAAACTGTTTTTT
CASSRDRATEKLFF
>TRBJ2-1|-|-|TRBV28
TGTGCCAGCATGGGGACGGTAAGCCCCAATGAGCAGTTCTTC
CASMGTVSPNEQFF
>TRBJ2-2|-|-|TRBV2
TGTGCCAGCAGTGTGGACCTTACCGGGGAGCTGTTTTTT
CASSVDLTGELFF
>TRBJ1-1|-|TRBD1|TRBV30
TGTGCCTGGAGTACCGGGACAGCAAACACTGAAGCTTTCTTT
CAWSTGTANTEAFF
>TRBJ2-1|-|-|TRBV4-1
TGCGCCAGCAGCCAAGAGCGGGGTAGCTCCTACAATGAGCAGTTCTTC
CASSQERGSSYNEQFF
>TRBJ1-1|-|TRBD1|TRBV28
TGTGCCAGCAGTCCAACAGGGGCCCGGGCTTTCTTT
CASSPTGARAFF
>TRBJ2-7|-|TRBD2|TRBV28
TGTGCCAGCAGCACCGGGACTATCAACTACGAGCAGTACTTC
CASSTGTINYEQYF
>TRBJ1-1|once|-|TRBV28
TGTGCCAGCAGTTTCCCGCCACCGAAGAACACTGAAGCTTTCTTT
CASSFPPPKNTEAFF
>TRBJ2-1|-|-|TRBV10-3
TGTGCCATCGGGACCGAGTCCTACAATGAGCAGTTCTTC
CAIGTESYNEQFF
>TRBJ2-7|-|TRBD2|TRBV7-6
TGTGCCAGCAGCTTAGGTGCCTCAGCGGGAGGCAGGGAAGAGCAGTACTTC
CASSLGASAGGREEQYF
>TRBJ2-7|-|TRBD1|TRBV6-5
TGTGCCAGCAACAACAGGGGGGACTACGAGCAGTACTTC
CASNNRGDYEQYF
>TRBJ2-1|-|TRBD2|TRBV18
TGTGCCAGCTCACCGGTAGCGGGAGTTGGTAATGAGCAGTTCTTC
CASSPVAGVGNEQFF
>TRBJ2-7|-|TRBD2|TRBV5-1
TGCGCCAGCAGCTCGATTGGGACTAGCGGGGGGTACTACGAGCAGTACTTC
CASSSIGTSGGYYEQYF
>TRBJ1-1|-|TRBD1|TRBV27
TGTGCCAGTAATAACAGGGGGCCCGCCTGGAAGGCCACTGAAGCTTTCTTT
CASNNRGPAWKATEAFF
>TRBJ2-7|-|-|TRBV28
TGTGCCAGCAGTTTGCCCGCCCCCAGGGGAACCTTACGAGGGCAGTACTTC
CASSLPAPRGTLRGQYF
>TRBJ2-1|-|TRBD1|TRBV29-1
TGCAGCTCCATGAGGGGGCGCAGTTACAATGAGCAGTTCTTC
CSSMRGRSYNEQFF
>TRBJ1-5|-|-|TRBV18
TGTGCCAGCTCAGACACAGCGGGACAGCCCCAGCATTTT
CASSDTAGQPQHF
>TRBJ1-5|-|TRBD1|TRBV2
TGTGCCAGCAGACTTGGACAGGGGGGAACTAGCAATCAGCCCCAGCATTTT
CASRLGQGGTSNQPQHF
>TRBJ2-1|once|-|TRBV5-1
TGCGCCAGCAGCCCCATAGGCCCCCATGAGCAGTTCTTC
CASSPIGPHEQFF
>TRBJ2-7|-|-|TRBV6-5
TGTGCCAGCAGTTTCTCCCGACAGGTTTACGTCCGCGAGCAGTACTTC
CASSFSRQVYVREQYF
>TRBJ1-1|-|TRBD1|TRBV11-2
TGTGCCAGCAGCTTAGGGACAGGGGGCCAAATGGGCACTGAAGCTTTCTTT
CASSLGTGGQMGTEAFF
>TRBJ2-5|-|-|TRBV5-1
TGCGCCAGCAGCACCGAGCCGGTCGGGACCCAGTACTTC
CASSTEPVGTQYF
>TRBJ1-5|-|-|TRBV28
TGTGCCAGCAGAACAGGCCAGGGCTGGCAGCCCCAGCATTTT
CASRTGQGWQPQHF
>TRBJ2-5|-|TRBD1|TRBV11-2
TGTGCCAGCAGCTTAGGGGGACAGGCCCAGTACTTC
CASSLGGQAQYF
>TRBJ2-6|-|-|TRBV18
TGTGCCAGCTCACCCGCCATACGAGTAAGGGTGAATGAAAAATCTGGGGCCAACGTCCTGACTTTC
CASSPAIRVRVNEKSGANVLTF
>TRBJ2-5|-|TRBD1|TRBV7-6
TGTGCCAGCAGCCGTACGGGGACAGGGGTTAAGACCCAGTACTTC
CASSRTGTGVKTQYF
>TRBJ2-1|-|-|TRBV20-1
TGCAGTGCTAGTGAGAACAATGAGCAGTTCTTC
CSASENNEQFF
>TRBJ2-7|-|-|TRBV21-1
TGTGCCAGCAGCATCCGTAGTGACAGGTACGAGCAGTACTTC
CASSIRSDRYEQYF
>TRBJ2-5|-|TRBD2|TRBV28
TGTGCCAGCGGACTAGCGGGAGGCTTCCAAGAGACCCAGTACTTC
CASGLAGGFQETQYF
>TRBJ1-2|-|-|TRBV11-2
TGTGCCAGCAGCTTAGTCAGGGGCGGGGACTATGGCTACACCTTC
CASSLVRGGDYGYTF
>TRBJ1-1|-|TRBD1|TRBV5-6
TGTGCCAGCAGCTTGAGCTGGGACAGGGTGATGACTGAAGCTTTCTTT
CASSLSWDRVMTEAFF
>TRBJ2-5|-|TRBD2|TRBV5-4
TGTGCCAGCAGCCGGGGAGGGCCGGGAGAGACCCAGTACTTC
CASSRGGPGETQYF
>TRBJ2-3|-|TRBD1|TRBV27
TGTGCCAGCAGTAGACGACAGGGGGCTCTAGTAAATACGCAGTATTTT
CASSRRQGALVNTQYF
>TRBJ2-3|once|-|TRBV2
TGTGCCAGCAGTGCAGGGACAGATACGCAGTATTTT
CASSAGTDTQYF
>TRBJ2-7|-|TRBD2|TRBV10-1
TGCGCCAGCAGCCAACTAGCGGGAGCGGGCTACGAGCAGTACTTC
CASSQLAGAGYEQYF
>TRBJ1-5|-|-|TRBV19
TGTGCCACTCGGCTATATAGCAATCAGCCCCAGCATTTT
CATRLYSNQPQHF
>TRBJ1-2|-|-|TRBV5-1
TGCGCCAGCAGCGCAGGTCCCTTGGATGGGGGGACGGGCGGCTACACCTTC
CASSAGPLDGGTGGYTF
>TRBJ2-1|-|-|TRBV4-1
TGCGCCAGCAGCCAAGTCGTTATTTACAATGAGCAGTTCTTC
CASSQVVIYNEQFF
>TRBJ2-7|once|TRBD1|TRBV27
TGTGCCAGCAGTTCCAGATTCGGACAGGTTACCTACGAGCAGTACTTC
CASSSRFGQVTYEQYF
>TRBJ2-1|once|TRBD2|TRBV11-1
TGTGCCAGCAGCCCGGGACTAGCGGGAGGGCCGCTAGGGAATGAGCAGTTCTTC
CASSPGLAGGPLGNEQFF
>TRBJ2-2|-|-|TRBV5-1
TGCGCCAGCAGCTTGGGATCGAACACCGGGGAGCTGTTTTTT
CASSLGSNTGELFF
>TRBJ2-3|-|-|TRBV19
TGTGCCAGTTCACCGCCCGGCACAGATACGCAGTATTTT
CASSPPGTDTQYF
>TRBJ2-1|once|-|TRBV14
TGTGCCAGCAGCCCGGGCCGGTTGGTGTTCTTC
CASSPGRLVFF
>TRBJ2-1|-|-|TRBV5-1
TGCGCCAGCAGCTTGGGCCAGGGCGATGAGCAGTTCTTC
CASSLGQGDEQFF
>TRBJ1-2|-|-|TRBV6-1
TGTGCCAGCAGTGAAGCGTTGGGGACGGCTTATGGCTACACCTTC
CASSEALGTAYGYTF
>TRBJ2-2|-|TRBD2|TRBV5-4
TGTGCCAGCAGCTTGGCCGGGACTAGCTTTTCCGCCGGGGAGCTGTTTTTT
CASSLAGTSFSAGELFF
>TRBJ2-7|-|TRBD1|TRBV2
TGTGCCAGCAGTGGTTCGCCGGGACAGTCCTTATACGAGCAGTACTTC
CASSGSPGQSLYEQYF
>TRBJ2-7|-|-|TRBV29-1
TGCAGCGCTCACACCTCCTACGAGCAGTACTTC
CSAHTSYEQYF
>TRBJ2-7|-|TRBD2|TRBV19
TGTGCCAGTAGTGTCTCGGGAGCGGGAGATCTCGAGCAGTACTTC
CASSVSGAGDLEQYF
>TRBJ2-3|once|TRBD2|TRBV27
TGTGCCAGCAGTTTACGCCTAACTAGCGCGAGAGATACGCAGTATTTT
CASSLRLTSARDTQYF
>TRBJ1-1|once|TRBD1|TRBV18
TGTGCCAGCTCACCGGGGACAGGGGTAACGGAGACTGAAGCTTTCTTT
CASSPGTGVTETEAFF
>TRBJ2-1|-|-|TRBV7-2
TGTGCCAGCAGCTCCATCACTGGACAGGAGCAGTTCTTC
CASSSITGQEQFF